One sample yielded the 7 T cell receptor beta chains listed below, sequenced in a study of glioma-infiltrating T cells after dendritic cell vaccination (dated by TCRdb to the mid-2010s). The library was generated by the immunoSEQ multiplex PCR assay. In TCRdb, the immuneACCESS table is reduced to in-frame sequences with V and J assigned. These tables do not hold every clone; where another copy was compared, an unresolved V gene accounts for under half, and the others remain unexplained. For this sample there are more than 95,000 clones; roughly 90% appear just once. The top ten clonotypes cover roughly 2.8% of the sample. The time point label corresponds to: after dendritic cell vaccination, including at tumor progression/relapse. Source: blood, taken after dendritic cell vaccination. The receptors stem from a human donor with glioblastoma.

In the case of this clone: Relative to the germline gene, one junction end is altered; a read error may explain this. The rearrangement links TRBV2 to TRBJ1-3, with a possible D match to TRBD1 (6 bases). The CDR3 covers 15 residues. The germline V gene has CDR1 SNHLY and CDR2 FYNNEI. In DNA form, the CDR3 reads TGTGCCAGCAGTGCGACCGGGACACTAGGAAACGCCATATATTTT. It encodes CASSATGTLGNAIYF.

V usage is TRBV7-9 and J usage is TRBJ2-7; the match to TRBD2 covers 7 bases. Trimming removed 1 base from V and 5 bases from J; junction bases left unmatched: 5. The germline gives CDR1 SEHNR, CDR2 FQNEAQ (reference sequence). The CDR3 has 14 residues. As DNA, the CDR3 is TGTGCCAGCAGCTTAGACGGGAGGTTCAACGAGCAGTACTTC. It specifies CASSLDGRFNEQYF.

The chain employs TRBV11-3 and TRBJ2-5, with 11 bases that match TRBD2. This CDR3 comprises 18 residues. Losses at the gene ends were 1 base for V and 5 bases for J; bases not matched to a gene: 12. CDR1 and CDR2 (germline): SGHNT, YENEEA. The CDR3 DNA sequence: TGTGCCAGCAGCTTAGCGTTACTAGCGGGAGTTGAGGGGGAGACCCAGTACTTC. Amino acids: CASSLALLAGVEGETQYF.

The chain has TRBV29-1 and TRBJ2-1; a possible D gene is TRBD1 (5 bases). This CDR3 spans 14 amino acids. The germline gives CDR1 SQVTM, CDR2 ANQGSEA. V was shortened by 1 base and J by 4 bases, with 11 bases between the two germline ends. The CDR3 nucleotides read TGCAGCGTTGAAGGACAGCGAAGTTACAATGAGCAGTTCTTC. The encoded protein is CSVEGQRSYNEQFF.

CDR3 region: CASSYQKTEAFF. In DNA, the CDR3 is TGTGCCAGCAGTTACCAGAAGACTGAAGCTTTCTTT. The rearrangement uses TRBV6-6 and TRBJ1-1; D call uncertain. The CDR3 extends over 12 amino acids. Trimming removed 2 bases at V and 5 bases at J, with 6 bases between. Looked up from germline, CDR1 is MNHNY and CDR2 is SVGAGI (reference sequence).

This clone was seen only a few times. The chain carries TRBV15 and TRBJ2-2; 8 nucleotides agree with TRBD1. The junction had 6 bases not matched to a gene; V was cut back by 1 base and J by 8 bases. The germline CDR1 and CDR2 sequences are LNHNV and YYDKDF (reference sequence). The CDR3 is 15 amino acids. CDR3: CATSRAQGAFGELFF. The CDR3 bases are TGTGCCACCAGCAGAGCCCAGGGGGCGTTTGGGGAGCTGTTTTTT.

The J gene is TRBJ1-1, the V gene TRBV5-1, with a weak D call TRBD1 (6 bases). The V gene lost 0 bases and the J gene lost 4 bases, with 13 bases spanning the gap. CDR1 is SGHRS, CDR2 YFSETQ, per germline. The CDR3 consists of 15 residues. The CDR3 DNA reads TGCGCCAGCAGCTTGGTAGGGGGTTCGGGCACTGAAGCTTTCTTT. Amino acids: CASSLVGGSGTEAFF.